These 20 T cell receptor beta chains were all obtained from the same sample, sequenced in a study of T cell responses to AZD1222 COVID-19 vaccine listed by TCRdb under 2021. The library relied on the immunoSEQ multiplex PCR assay. What TCRdb holds here is the immuneACCESS table cut down to in-frame rearrangements. Part of the clones is not present; checked against another copy, under half of the missing clones reflect an unresolved V gene, and the others are unexplained. In all, the sample holds 95,000 to 150,000 clones, and roughly 92% of those were seen once. The top ten clones comprise over 1.5% of the sample. The time point tag for this specimen amounts to: baseline before first vaccination. The sequencing used peripheral blood, collected on day 0 of AZD1222 vaccination. These receptors all stem from an adult in good health.

The genes are TRBV6-5 and TRBJ1-4; D is possibly TRBD1 (5 bases). V was clipped by 7 bases and J by 17 bases, with 17 bases between them. The CDR3 runs to 11 residues. CDR1 and CDR2 from the germline V gene are MNHEY and SVGAGI. The CDR3 loop is CASTGTALLFF. DNA of the CDR3: TGTGCCAGCACCGGGACCGCGTTACTCTTTTTT.

The V and J genes are TRBV2 and TRBJ2-1, with 7 nucleotides matching TRBD2. The CDR3 extends over 15 amino acids. The germline gives CDR1 SNHLY, CDR2 FYNNEI. Trimming at V came to 5 bases and at J to 9 bases, leaving 13 bases not matched to a gene. DNA for the CDR3: TGTGCCAGCAGTTACGGGAGGAGACTAGGGAGTGAGCAGTTCTTC. As protein: CASSYGRRLGSEQFF.

The V call is TRBV21-1, the J call TRBJ2-5; the table's D call, TRBD2, was not checked against the DNA. TRBV21-1 is described as a pseudogene. The CDR3 consists of 12 residues. The CDR3 region is CARRTSSKTQYF. CDR3 bases: TGTGCCAGAAGGACTAGCTCGAAGACCCAGTACTTC.

This chain links TRBV19 with TRBJ1-6; D gene ambiguous. The V gene lost 7 bases and the J gene lost 9 bases, with 19 bases spanning the gap. The CDR3 covers 15 residues. The germline V gene encodes CDR1 LNHDA and CDR2 SQIVND (reference sequence). The CDR3 spells CASTPPGRWGSPLHF. Written as DNA, the CDR3 is TGTGCCAGTACCCCCCCCGGCCGGTGGGGTTCACCCCTCCACTTT. Together with reference TRBV19 and TRBJ1-6, the CDR3 gives the full variable domain: DGGITQSPKYLFRKEGQNVTLSCEQNLNHDAMYWYRQDPGQGLRLIYYSQIVNDFQKGDIAEGYSVSREKKESFPLTVTSAQKNPTAFYLCASTPPGRWGSPLHFGNGTRLTVT.

This CDR3 reads CASSVDVGEQFF. For the CDR3, the DNA is TGTGCCAGCAGCGTAGATGTGGGTGAGCAGTTCTTC. The chain uses TRBV9 and TRBJ2-1; D gene uncertain. Between the trimmed V and J ends, which lost 0 bases and 9 bases, there was a span of 7 bases. This CDR3 is 12 amino acids long. Germline V gene lookup returns CDR1 SGDLS and CDR2 YYNGEE.

V usage is TRBV6-4 and J usage is TRBJ2-3; D is possibly TRBD2 (7 bases). The CDR3 totals 14 residues. V lost 5 bases and J 2 bases, leaving 11 bases between the germline ends. Germline CDR1 is MRHNA and CDR2 is SNTAGT. The CDR3 protein is CASSQAGATDTQYF. For the CDR3, the DNA is TGTGCCAGCAGTCAGGCGGGGGCCACAGATACGCAGTATTTT.

The chain combines TRBV10-3 with TRBJ1-2; 7 bases align to TRBD1. The CDR3 covers 12 residues. Germline V CDR1 and CDR2: ENHRY, SYGVKD. V was pared by 2 bases and J by 8 bases, with 2 bases of the junction left unmatched. CDR3 sequence reads: CAISENRGGYTF. In DNA, the CDR3 is TGTGCCATCAGTGAGAACAGGGGAGGCTACACCTTC.

The genes are TRBV10-3 and TRBJ1-5, with D hard to call. Trimming pared 4 bases from V and 6 bases from J, leaving 10 bases between. CDR3 size: 13 residues. CDR1 and CDR2 (germline): ENHRY, SYGVKD. CDR3 sequence (DNA): TGTGCCATCAGTGGTGAATTCAGTCAGCCCCAGCATTTT. Translated, it gives CAISGEFSQPQHF.

CDR3 in DNA: TGTGCCAGCTCCCTTGGACGGGACTATGGCTACACCTTC. Translation gives CASSLGRDYGYTF. The chain uses TRBV18 and TRBJ1-2; D unclear. The ends were cut back, 6 bases at V and 3 bases at J, with 11 bases in the middle. CDR3 length equals 13 residues. From germline, CDR1 is KGHSH and CDR2 LQKENI.

This rearrangement joins TRBV5-6 to TRBJ1-1, with D possibly TRBD1 on 5 matching bases. Deletions cut 2 bases from V and 5 bases from J, with 13 bases between. The CDR3 totals 14 residues. Germline CDR1 is SGHDT and CDR2 is YYEEEE. The CDR3 protein is CASSLRGGWTEAFF. The DNA of the CDR3 is TGTGCCAGCAGCTTAAGGGGCGGTTGGACTGAAGCTTTCTTT.

The rearrangement uses TRBV3-1 (or the pseudogene TRBV3-2) and TRBJ2-5, with D possibly TRBD1 on 6 matching bases. Germline CDR1 and CDR2: LGHDT and YNNKEL (reference sequence). This CDR3 comprises 13 residues. The V and J ends lost 2 bases and 9 bases respectively, with 13 bases between them. The CDR3 protein is CASSQRDTGPQYF. The CDR3 nucleotides are TGTGCCAGCAGCCAAAGGGACACGGGGCCCCAGTACTTC.

CDR3 amino acids: CASSPLKSPGHGEAFF. The CDR3 bases are TGTGCCAGCAGTCCCCTAAAGTCCCCGGGGCACGGTGAAGCTTTCTTT. The chain carries TRBV27 and TRBJ1-1; TRBD1 might be the D (5 bases). V gave up 5 bases and J gave up 7 bases, with 23 bases separating them. The germline CDR1 and CDR2 sequences are MNHEY and SMNVEV (reference sequence). CDR3 size: 16 residues.

This chain uses TRBV10-1 with TRBJ2-5; 7 bases agree with TRBD1. With 6 bases clipped from V and 5 bases from J, the junction kept 6 bases outside the gene matches. In germline, CDR1 is WNHNN, CDR2 SYGVQD (reference sequence). The CDR3 contains 13 residues. The CDR3 DNA is TGCGCCAGCAGACGGACAGGACGGGAGACCCAGTACTTC. Its translation is CASRRTGRETQYF.

The V gene is TRBV24-1, the J gene TRBJ2-1, with 10 positions matching TRBD2. This CDR3 spans 17 amino acids. CDR1 and CDR2 (germline): KGHDR, SFDVKD. V trimming: 4 bases; J trimming: 5 bases; junction bases outside the gene matches: 10. CDR3 sequence: CATSDEQTSGLDNEQFF. The CDR3 region has the DNA TGTGCCACCAGTGACGAACAGACTAGCGGGTTGGACAATGAGCAGTTCTTC.

The chain combines TRBV29-1 with TRBJ1-4, with a tentative D call TRBD1 (5 bases). This CDR3 is built from 13 residues. V was trimmed by 4 bases and J by 8 bases, leaving 14 bases between them. Germline CDR1 reads SQVTM; CDR2 reads ANQGSEA. The CDR3 region is CSVAMGLDEKLFF. The CDR3, as DNA: TGCAGCGTTGCGATGGGGCTTGACGAAAAACTGTTTTTT.

The J gene is TRBJ1-2, the V gene TRBV28; D is uncertain. The CDR3 has 14 residues. Germline assignment: CDR1 MDHEN and CDR2 SYDVKM. With 1 base removed from V and 4 bases from J, the gap between germline ends came to 10 bases. CDR3 region: CASSLFPGAYGYTF. The CDR3 coding sequence is TGTGCCAGCAGTTTATTCCCGGGAGCCTATGGCTACACCTTC.

The V gene is TRBV7-9, the J gene TRBJ1-4, with 8 bases lining up with TRBD1. This CDR3 has 15 amino acids. Germline V gene sequence: CDR1 SEHNR, CDR2 FQNEAQ (reference sequence). Trimming removed 3 bases from V and 7 bases from J; junction bases left unmatched: 7. This CDR3 is CASSFPGGLGEKLFF. DNA of the CDR3: TGTGCCAGCAGCTTTCCAGGGGGCCTTGGTGAAAAACTGTTTTTT.

This sequence joins TRBV7-9 and TRBJ1-5, with 9 nucleotides matching TRBD1. Per the germline V gene, CDR1 is SEHNR and CDR2 is FQNEAQ (reference sequence). The ends lost 5 bases at V and 10 bases at J; junction bases unmatched: 3. The CDR3 has 12 amino acids. The CDR3, as DNA: TGTGCCAGCAGCGAAACAGGGGGCCCCCAGCATTTT. Translating gives CASSETGGPQHF.

V is TRBV15 and J is TRBJ1-4, with 9 nucleotides matching TRBD1. The trim removed 5 bases at V and 8 bases at J, leaving 6 bases unmatched. This CDR3 has 14 residues. Germline V gene sequence: CDR1 LNHNV, CDR2 YYDKDF (reference sequence). Here the CDR3 DNA reads TGTGCCACCAGCTCGACAGGGGGTTGGGAAAAACTGTTTTTT. Translating gives CATSSTGGWEKLFF.

On this clone itself: At one end, the junction sequence differs from germline, possibly due to a read error. The chain recombines TRBV9 with TRBJ2-7; D may be TRBD2 (6 bases). CDR3 length equals 10 residues. The germline CDR1 and CDR2 sequences are SGDLS and YYNGEE. The CDR3, as DNA: TGTGCCAGCAGCGCCTTTAGCGGACCCTTC. This codes for CASSAFSGPF.